Given below is one TCR beta chain in context. The antigen is not known. Trimming shortened V by 4 bases and J by 6 bases, and 10 bases separated the two germline ends. CDR3 length: 13 residues. CDR1 SGHNT and CDR2 YENEEA come from the germline V gene. Sequencing used immunoSEQ multiplex PCR; TCRdb keeps in-frame clones, though not all of them. The top ten clones hold 2.5% to 3% of a sample with 55,000 to 75,000 clones, around 80% of them seen once. This record comes from a study of neoadjuvant anti-PD-1 for oral cavity cancer. Broader study findings: With three patients per group, TCR findings need larger cohorts.

This sequence originates from a person aged 35-79 years with oral cavity squamous cell carcinoma. Sequences were derived from PBMCs, sampled before nivolumab (anti-PD-1) treatment. The V gene is TRBV11-3, the J gene TRBJ2-1, with D unclear. CDR3 DNA: TGTGCCAGCAGCTCCCCCACGGTCAATGAGCAGTTCTTC. Residues: CASSSPTVNEQFF. Drawing the rest from reference TRBV11-3 and TRBJ2-1, the complete variable domain is EAGVVQSPRYKIIEKKQPVAFWCNPISGHNTLYWYLQNLGQGPELLIRYENEEAVDDSQLPKDRFSAERLKGVDSTLKIQPAELGDSAVYLCASSSPTVNEQFFGPGTRLTVL.